This is a list of T cell receptor beta chains from one sample in a study of identical twins. One entry per CDR3 protein results from TCRdb running MiXCR on the 5' RACE reads. The repertoire holds 550,000 to 700,000 distinct CDR3 sequences, approximately 22% seen once, with 4.3% in the top ten. These sequences were also reported in another study, on T cells expressing NK-cell markers.

The sample comprised PBMCs. The receptors shown here come from a woman aged 18-29 years in good health. Both conserved end residues are part of each CDR3. The order of the fields is CDR3 length, clone size, V gene, D gene, J gene, CDR3 protein, CDR3 DNA. The D gene is left open where the match is weak. Size values are once, few and many counts, or a class for expanded clones, and some rows have none.

15,many,TRBV6-1,TRBD2,TRBJ2-7,CASSLDSGRAYEQYF,TGTGCCAGCAGTCTGGATAGCGGGAGGGCTTACGAGCAGTACTTC
14,.,TRBV7-2,TRBD1,TRBJ2-3,CASQRGLGEDTQYF,TGTGCCAGTCAGAGGGGGCTTGGTGAAGATACGCAGTATTTT
14,few,TRBV9,TRBD2,TRBJ2-5,CASSKRGGQETQYF,TGTGCCAGCAGCAAGCGGGGGGGCCAAGAGACCCAGTACTTC
14,few,TRBV9,.,TRBJ2-5,CASSVMGSEETQYF,TGTGCCAGCAGCGTAATGGGTAGCGAAGAGACCCAGTACTTC
13,many,TRBV27,TRBD1,TRBJ1-2,CASRGQGGYGYTF,TGTGCCAGCAGGGGACAGGGTGGTTATGGCTACACCTTC
12,.,TRBV20-1,TRBD1,TRBJ2-3,CSARVDRGAQYF,TGCAGTGCTAGAGTCGACAGGGGGGCGCAGTATTTT
13,few,TRBV6-6,.,TRBJ1-2,CASSYSIGARYTF,TGTGCCAGCAGTTACTCGATCGGCGCCCGCTACACCTTC
13,few,TRBV9,.,TRBJ1-2,CASSVGQNYGYTF,TGTGCCAGCAGCGTAGGACAAAACTATGGCTACACCTTC
15,few,TRBV6-1,.,TRBJ1-1,CASSEKGWPPGAAFF,TGTGCCAGCAGTGAAAAGGGTTGGCCACCCGGAGCGGCTTTCTTT
12,.,TRBV20-1,.,TRBJ1-2,CSARGTLYGYTF,TGCAGTGCTCGCGGGACTCTGTATGGCTACACCTTC
13,few,TRBV7-9,.,TRBJ1-1,CASRFQVNTEAFF,TGTGCCAGCAGATTTCAGGTGAACACTGAAGCTTTCTTT
12,many,TRBV29-1,.,TRBJ2-4,CSVEKLKNIQYF,TGCAGCGTTGAAAAGCTCAAAAACATTCAGTACTTC
14,many,TRBV12-3/TRBV12-4,.,TRBJ1-1,CASSPLTANTEAFF,TGTGCCAGCAGCCCCCTTACAGCGAACACTGAAGCTTTCTTT